Listed below are T cell receptor beta chains from one sample, sequenced in a study of blood T cell repertoires in COVID-19. Produced via immunoSEQ multiplex PCR; TCRdb's table is partial and in-frame only. The sample holds under 45,000 clones; over 65% are singletons and the top ten take approximately 1.9%. Sequenced sample: peripheral blood. These receptors came from a man in his 60s with active COVID-19. The CDR3 runs from the conserved cysteine through the conserved F or W. Each record gives: V gene, clone size, D gene, J gene, CDR3 protein, CDR3 DNA. D genes are given only for firm matches. Some rows have no size entry. The others give once, few or many, or a class for an expanded clone.

TRBV7-7	NA	TRBD2	TRBJ2-1	CASSHLAGGSYNEQFF	TGTGCTAGCAGTCATCTAGCGGGGGGCTCCTACAATGAGCAGTTCTTC
TRBV4-1	NA	NA	TRBJ1-2	CASSPSFGPGSYGYTF	NA
TRBV6-5	NA	TRBD1	TRBJ1-1	CASSSRRQGLNTEAFF	TGTGCCAGCAGTTCCAGACGACAGGGCCTGAACACTGAAGCTTTCTTT
TRBV11-2	NA	NA	TRBJ2-6	CASSSNPKILISGANVLTF	TGTGCCAGCAGCTCAAACCCTAAGATTCTGATCTCTGGGGCCAACGTCCTGACTTTC
TRBV27	few	TRBD2	TRBJ2-5	CASSKLAGVGETQYF	TGTGCCAGCAGCAAACTAGCGGGAGTCGGAGAGACCCAGTACTTC
TRBV9	NA	NA	TRBJ2-5	CASSADSDETQYF	TGTGCCAGCAGCGCAGACAGTGATGAGACCCAGTACTTC
TRBV19	NA	NA	TRBJ2-2	CASSDPGGAGTGELFF	TGTGCCAGTAGTGATCCGGGGGGCGCGGGCACCGGGGAGCTGTTTTTT
TRBV5-1	NA	TRBD1	TRBJ2-7	CASSSSQGQVEQYF	TGCGCCAGCAGCTCTTCACAAGGACAGGTCGAGCAGTACTTC
TRBV30	few	NA	TRBJ1-5	CAWSAGGFNNQPQHF	TGTGCCTGGAGTGCAGGAGGGTTTAACAATCAGCCCCAGCATTTT
TRBV24-1	NA	TRBD2	TRBJ2-5	CATSDYSGAAILLFQETQYF	TGTGCCACCAGTGACTACAGCGGGGCCGCAATTCTTTTATTCCAAGAGACCCAGTACTTC
TRBV4-1	NA	NA	TRBJ1-5	CASSQDRNSNQPQHF	TGCGCCAGCAGCCAAGACAGGAATAGCAATCAGCCCCAGCATTTT
TRBV27	NA	NA	TRBJ1-1	CASSLLVNTEAFF	TGTGCCAGCAGTTTATTAGTGAACACTGAAGCTTTCTTT
TRBV11-1	NA	NA	TRBJ2-3	CASHHVQGTYGDTQYF	TGTGCCAGCCACCATGTACAGGGGACTTATGGAGATACGCAGTATTTT
TRBV7-2	NA	NA	TRBJ1-2	CASSLVGGGYTF	TGTGCCAGCAGCTTAGTCGGGGGAGGCTACACCTTC
TRBV19	few	NA	TRBJ1-5	CASLSQTGYQPQHF	TGTGCCAGCCTATCCCAGACTGGTTATCAGCCCCAGCATTTT
TRBV19	medium-sized	TRBD1	TRBJ1-6	CASSIRTGAVNSPLHF	TGTGCCAGTAGTATCCGGACAGGGGCGGTTAATTCACCCCTCCACTTT
TRBV25-1	NA	NA	TRBJ1-3	CASSETGRGSGNTIYF	TGTGCCAGCAGTGAAACCGGCAGGGGCTCTGGAAACACCATATATTTT
TRBV5-1	NA	NA	TRBJ2-3	CASSLRTQGNTDTQYF	TGCGCCAGCAGCTTGCGCACACAGGGAAACACAGATACGCAGTATTTT
TRBV19	once	NA	TRBJ1-1	CATHPRVGGNTEAFF	TGTGCCACCCACCCCCGTGTAGGAGGGAACACTGAAGCTTTCTTT
TRBV11-2	few	TRBD1	TRBJ2-5	CASSSLTGQARTQYF	TGTGCCAGCAGCTCCCTCACTGGACAGGCTAGGACCCAGTACTTC
TRBV2	NA	NA	TRBJ2-3	CASSEARGTTLDTQYF	TGTGCCAGCAGTGAAGCCCGGGGGACCACATTGGATACGCAGTATTTT
TRBV5-1	once	NA	TRBJ2-1	CASSFKGSGDEQFF	TGCGCCAGCAGCTTCAAGGGGTCGGGGGATGAGCAGTTCTTC
TRBV7-9	NA	TRBD1	TRBJ1-1	CASSLRGGLGNTEAFF	TGTGCCAGCAGCTTACGAGGGGGCTTGGGGAACACTGAAGCTTTCTTT
TRBV10-3	NA	NA	TRBJ2-5	CAISESQKETQYF	TGTGCCATCAGTGAGTCTCAGAAAGAGACCCAGTACTTC